This is a list of T cell receptor beta chains from one sample in a study of blood T cell repertoires in COVID-19. This table comes from immunoSEQ multiplex PCR, and its TCRdb copy is limited to in-frame clones, with some not included. The sample records some 40,000 clones, roughly 82% being singletons. Sequenced sample: peripheral blood. Receptors originate from a human donor in a cohort sampled during active COVID-19. The CDR3 runs from the conserved cysteine through the conserved F or W. Fields, in order: CDR3 protein, CDR3 DNA, J gene, clone size, D gene, V gene. D genes are given only for firm matches. Rows may omit the clone size; those that give it use once, few, many or a size class.

CASSPQGAREQYF	TGTGCCAGCTCACCGCAGGGGGCAAGGGAGCAGTACTTC	TRBJ2-7	NA	TRBD1	TRBV18
CASRPGQAGSPLHF	TGTGCCAGCAGGCCGGGACAGGCGGGATCACCCCTCCACTTT	TRBJ1-6	NA	TRBD1	TRBV28
CASSTDSTGELFF	TGTGCCAGTAGTACCGACAGCACCGGGGAGCTGTTTTTT	TRBJ2-2	NA	NA	TRBV19
CATRGQGATEAFF	TGTGCCACCAGGGGACAGGGGGCCACTGAAGCTTTCTTT	TRBJ1-1	NA	TRBD1	TRBV24-1
CASEDGGPVEKLFF	TGTGCCTCCGAGGACGGGGGGCCGGTTGAAAAACTGTTTTTT	TRBJ1-4	NA	NA	TRBV7-8
CASRPPGAASYEQYF	TGTGCCAGCAGGCCGCCAGGGGCCGCTTCCTACGAGCAGTACTTC	TRBJ2-7	NA	NA	TRBV6-5
CASSFGRAGTDTQYF	TGTGCCAGCAGCTTCGGGAGGGCGGGCACAGATACGCAGTATTTT	TRBJ2-3	few	TRBD2	TRBV7-9
CASMVGGGYEQYF	TGTGCCAGCATGGTCGGGGGGGGGTACGAGCAGTACTTC	TRBJ2-7	NA	TRBD2	TRBV27
CASRTSGGYNEQFF	TGTGCCAGTCGTACTAGCGGGGGCTACAATGAGCAGTTCTTC	TRBJ2-1	NA	TRBD2	TRBV19
CASSEGPGHSGRTEAFF	TGCGCCAGCAGTGAGGGGCCAGGCCATTCGGGAAGAACTGAAGCTTTCTTT	TRBJ1-1	NA	NA	TRBV10-1
CAISAGDPIGETQYF	TGTGCCATCAGTGCAGGGGATCCGATCGGGGAGACCCAGTACTTC	TRBJ2-5	once	NA	TRBV10-3
CASSLGGNYEQYF	TGTGCCAGCAGCTTGGGAGGGAACTACGAGCAGTACTTC	TRBJ2-7	NA	NA	TRBV5-5
CASGVREAPLHF	TGTGCTAGTGGCGTCAGGGAGGCACCCCTCCACTTT	TRBJ1-6	NA	NA	TRBV12-5
CASRLGEGYEQYF	TGTGCCAGCAGGTTGGGGGAGGGCTACGAGCAGTACTTC	TRBJ2-7	NA	TRBD2	TRBV12-3/TRBV12-4
CASSGTGTQETQYF	TGTGCCAGTAGCGGGACAGGGACACAAGAGACCCAGTACTTC	TRBJ2-5	NA	TRBD1	TRBV19
CATSDGLAGDEQYF	TGTGCCACCAGTGATGGACTAGCGGGAGACGAGCAGTACTTC	TRBJ2-7	NA	TRBD2	TRBV24-1
CASSYLGQGHEQYF	TGTGCCAGCAGCTATCTCGGACAGGGCCACGAGCAGTACTTC	TRBJ2-7	NA	TRBD1	TRBV5-6
CASSMGRTPSNQPQHF	TGTGCCAGTAGTATGGGGCGGACCCCTAGCAATCAGCCCCAGCATTTT	TRBJ1-5	NA	NA	TRBV19
CASSLDVRGFSARNEQFF	TGTGCCAGCAGCTTAGATGTCCGCGGGTTTAGCGCACGCAATGAGCAGTTCTTC	TRBJ2-1	NA	NA	TRBV11-2
CASSSGPGQFF	TGTGCCAGCAGCTCAGGCCCCGGGCAGTTCTTC	TRBJ2-1	NA	NA	TRBV2
CASSLSETANTEAFF	TGTGCCAGCAGCTTGAGTGAGACAGCGAACACTGAAGCTTTCTTT	TRBJ1-1	NA	NA	TRBV5-5
CASSPGDRTGQFF	TGTGCCAGCTCACCGGGGGATAGGACAGGTCAATTCTTC	TRBJ2-1	NA	TRBD1	TRBV18
CASSRDRRGAQYF	TGTGCCAGCAGTCGGGACCGCCGCGGGGCCCAGTACTTC	TRBJ2-5	NA	NA	TRBV27